Listed here are 27 T cell receptor beta chains from one sample, sequenced in a study of T cells in women clearing cervical HPV infection. Method: immunoSEQ multiplex PCR; TCRdb's copy keeps in-frame clones and lacks some. The specimen's table records 25,000 to 30,000 clones. Sequenced material: blood buffy coat. The source is a woman aged 18-70 years with a cervical HPV16 infection that either progressed to CIN3+ or cleared (not recorded which).

CDR3 residues: CASSFLDRGWGEAFF. Partial CDR3 DNA: TGTGCCAGCAGTTTTCTAGACAGGGGTTGGGGTGAA. The J gene is TRBJ1-1, the V gene TRBV27, with 8 nucleotides matching TRBD1. The read finishes 3 residues shy of the CDR3 end, and the germline J gene is used to complete it. This CDR3 spans 15 amino acids. The germline V gene has CDR1 MNHEY and CDR2 SMNVEV (reference sequence). J gave up 7 bases and V 3 bases, and 10 bases lay outside the gene matches.

Notes on this clone: The CDR3 end is not reached by the read, which stops 3 residues before it; the germline J gene fills it in. The chain carries TRBV20-1 and TRBJ2-1; the D gene is possibly TRBD2 (6 bases). V was clipped by 1 base and J by 8 bases, with 18 bases between them. Germline V gives CDR1 DFQATT, CDR2 SNEGSKA (reference sequence). The CDR3 is 15 residues long. CDR3 amino acids: CSARVGSSGVYEQFF. The CDR3 DNA, read in part, is TGCAGTGCTAGAGTTGGGAGCTCGGGGGTTTATGAG.

As concerns this clone: The read ends 3 residues shy of where the CDR3 ends; the end is completed using the germline J gene. The chain employs TRBV18 and TRBJ2-2; D is ambiguous. There are 15 residues in the CDR3. With 2 bases removed from V and 8 bases from J, the gap between germline ends came to 15 bases. Germline V gives CDR1 KGHSH, CDR2 LQKENI. CDR3 sequence: CASSPRALEEGELFF. The CDR3 bases that were read are TGTGCCAGCTCACCAAGGGCACTCGAAGAAGGGGAG.

As regards this clone: The read ends 3 residues before the CDR3 terminus; that terminus is restored from the germline J gene. This chain connects TRBV5-1 to TRBJ2-5, with 10 bases aligning to TRBD2. This CDR3 spans 14 amino acids. V lost 4 bases and J lost 3; bases outside the gene matches: 3. CDR1 and CDR2 from the germline V gene are SGHRS and YFSETQ. The CDR3 bases that were read are TGCGCCAGCAGCCCCGGACTAGCGGAAGAGACC. This codes for CASSPGLAEET. The full CDR3 is CASSPGLAEETQYF.

Remarks on this clone: The sequence runs out 3 residues before the end of the CDR3; the remainder is reconstructed from the germline J gene. The genes are TRBV7-9 and TRBJ1-1, with no clear D. The CDR3 has 15 residues. Trimming left V 2 bases short and J 0 bases short, with 10 bases between. The germline V gene encodes CDR1 SEHNR and CDR2 FQNEAQ (reference sequence). The covered CDR3 bases are TGTGCCAGCAGCTTACCAAGGGTTTTGAACACTGAA. Amino acid sequence: CASSLPRVLNTE. The whole CDR3 protein reads CASSLPRVLNTEAFF.

As for this clone: Read sequence stops 3 residues before the CDR3 end, and the germline J gene provides the missing end. This sample also contains other DNA sequences that code for the same CDR3. The rearrangement links TRBV20-1 to TRBJ2-1; maybe TRBD1 (6 bases). V was shortened by 2 bases and J by 4 bases, with 9 bases between the two germline ends. Looked up from germline, CDR1 is DFQATT and CDR2 is SNEGSKA (reference sequence). There are 13 residues in the CDR3. The covered CDR3 bases are TGCAGTGCTAGAAGAACAGGGTACAATGAG. Translation gives CSARRTGYNE. The whole CDR3 sequence is CSARRTGYNEQFF.

A note on this clone: From the germline J gene comes the end of the CDR3, since the read stops 3 residues before it. The same CDR3 is also encoded by other DNA sequences in this sample. The chain combines TRBV19 with TRBJ2-3; 8 bases align to TRBD1. The CDR3 has 15 amino acids. Germline values: CDR1 LNHDA, CDR2 SQIVND (reference sequence). J was trimmed by 2 bases and V by 6 bases; bases with no gene match: 7. The chain's CDR3 is CASRAGTGPTDTQYF. CDR3 DNA, as far as it was read: TGTGCCAGTAGGGCGGGGACAGGACCCACAGATACG.

On this clone itself: Sequencing ends 3 residues short of the CDR3 end; the germline J gene provides the rest. The J gene is TRBJ2-1, the V gene TRBV7-8; 10 bases fit TRBD2. Germline V gene lookup returns CDR1 SGHVS and CDR2 FQNEAQ. J was trimmed by 8 bases and V by 0 bases; bases with no gene match: 10. CDR3 length: 17 amino acids. The CDR3 bases that were read are TGTGCCAGCAGCTTAGCAGGTAGCGGGGGGCCTCGCGATGAG. This gives the protein CASSLAGSGGPRDE. The entire CDR3 protein reads CASSLAGSGGPRDEQFF.

Of note for this clone: The read halts 3 residues ahead of the CDR3 end, with the missing end drawn from the germline J gene. The chain is built from TRBV7-2 and TRBJ2-5; no definite D call. V was pared by 0 bases and J by 5 bases, with 10 bases between. CDR3 length: 14 amino acids. Germline CDR1 reads SGHTA; CDR2 reads FQGNSA. The CDR3 loop is CASSLAGWRETQYF. Incomplete CDR3 DNA: TGTGCCAGCAGCTTAGCTGGGTGGCGGGAGACC.

About this clone: One end of the junction fails to match germline, which may point to a read error. Read sequence stops 3 residues before the CDR3 end, and the germline J gene provides the missing end. V is TRBV4-2 and J is TRBJ1-3; 8 nucleotides align to TRBD1. Germline values: CDR1 LGHNA, CDR2 YNFKEQ. The CDR3 totals 17 residues. CDR3 bases read: TGCGCCAGCAGCCAAACGGACAGGGACTTCTCTGGAAACACC. It codes for CASSQTDRDFSGNT. In full, the CDR3 reads CASSQTDRDFSGNTIYF.

Remarks on this clone: The read comes to an end 3 residues before the CDR3 does, leaving the germline J gene to fill in the end. The chain carries TRBV5-1 and TRBJ2-5; D unclear. Germline assignment: CDR1 SGHRS and CDR2 YFSETQ. CDR3 size: 13 residues. Trimming left V 2 bases short and J 4 bases short, with 9 bases between. The sequenced part of the CDR3 DNA is TGCGCCAGCAGCTTACAAAACCCAGAGACC. It translates to CASSLQNPET. The CDR3, in full, reads CASSLQNPETQYF. Full variable domain (rest looked up from reference TRBV5-1 and TRBJ2-5): KAGVTQTPRYLIKTRGQQVTLSCSPISGHRSVSWYQQTPGQGLQFLFEYFSETQRNKGNFPGRFSGRQFSNSRSEMNVSTLELGDSALYLCASSLQNPETQYFGPGTRLLVL.

CDR3 bases read: TGCAGTGCCTCACAGGGGTACACTGAA. Protein: CSASQGYTE. The full CDR3 sequence reads CSASQGYTEAFF. This chain uses TRBV20-1 with TRBJ1-1; TRBD1 agrees at 7 bases. The sequenced fragment ends 3 residues before the CDR3 boundary, so the rest is inferred from the germline J gene. Germline CDR1 DFQATT, CDR2 SNEGSKA (reference sequence). Germline trimming cut 6 bases from V and 3 bases from J; bases unmatched to any gene: 4. CDR3 length: 12 residues.

Worth noting for this clone: The read gets to within 3 residues of the CDR3 end, and the germline J gene fills in the rest. This chain uses TRBV20-1 with TRBJ2-5; unclear D gene. CDR3 length equals 13 residues. Germline CDR1 reads DFQATT; CDR2 reads SNEGSKA (reference sequence). V lost 3 bases to trimming and J lost 5 bases, with 13 bases between them. The sequenced part of the CDR3 DNA is TGCAGTGCTAGGCACACGCAATGGGAGACC. The encoded protein is CSARHTQWET. The complete CDR3 sequence is CSARHTQWETQYF.

Turning to this clone: The read comes to an end 3 residues before the CDR3 does, leaving the germline J gene to fill in the end. The chain couples TRBV7-2 to TRBJ2-3; possibly TRBD1 for D (6 bases). Germline loops: CDR1 SGHTA, CDR2 FQGNSA. The CDR3 contains 15 residues. The CDR3 here is CASSLLLVQGETQYF. The CDR3 DNA, read in part, is TGTGCCAGCAGCCTCCTCTTGGTACAGGGAGAGACG. The full variable domain, its missing parts supplied by reference TRBV7-2 and TRBJ2-3, is GAGVSQSPSNKVTEKGKDVELRCDPISGHTALYWYRQSLGQGLEFLIYFQGNSAPDKSGLPSDRFSAERTGGSVSTLTIQRTQQEDSAVYLCASSLLLVQGETQYFGPGTRLTVL.

On this clone: Coverage ceases 3 residues before the CDR3 finishes, and the germline J gene fills in the end. The gene calls are TRBV7-2 and TRBJ2-5; TRBD2 matches at 10 bases. This CDR3 comprises 14 residues. Germline trimming cut 5 bases from V and 4 bases from J; bases unmatched to any gene: 4. The germline gives CDR1 SGHTA, CDR2 FQGNSA. The chain's CDR3 is CASSKRGGLETQYF. CDR3 DNA (partial): TGTGCCAGCAGCAAGCGGGGGGGCTTAGAGACC.

Of note for this clone: The CDR3 goes on 3 residues after the read ends, and that part is filled in from the germline J gene. V gene TRBV7-9 combines with J gene TRBJ2-2, with 7 nucleotides matching TRBD2. The germline V gene encodes CDR1 SEHNR and CDR2 FQNEAQ (reference sequence). This CDR3 has 14 residues. The CDR3 bases that were read are TGTGCCAGCAGCAAGCGGGACCTGGGAGAAAAG. It specifies CASSKRDLGEK. The full CDR3 protein is CASSKRDLGEKLFF.

Turning to this clone: The CDR3 is cut off 3 residues early in the read; its end comes from the germline J gene. This chain uses TRBV7-2 with TRBJ1-5, with 9 bases identical to TRBD1. CDR3 length equals 14 residues. In germline, CDR1 is SGHTA, CDR2 FQGNSA. Germline trimming cut 1 base from V and 7 bases from J; bases unmatched to any gene: 2. CDR3 amino acids: CASSLDRGRQPQHF. CDR3 bases read: TGTGCCAGCAGCTTAGACAGGGGGCGACAGCCC.

Turning to this clone: Read coverage stops 3 residues before the CDR3 terminus; the germline J gene supplies the remainder. The genes are TRBV30 and TRBJ2-2; TRBD1 matches 7 bases. In germline, CDR1 is GTSNPN, CDR2 SVGIG (reference sequence). The CDR3 has 12 residues. This chain's CDR3 is CASDRDYEKLFF. The DNA read from the CDR3 is TGTGCCTCAGACAGGGATTATGAAAAG.

CDR3 bases read: TGCAGTGCTACAGCACTAGCGGGAGGGGGTGAGACG. This sequence encodes CSATALAGGGET. The entire CDR3 is CSATALAGGGETQYF. The chain links TRBV20-1 to TRBJ2-3; 13 bases are a match to TRBD2. The CDR3 end is not reached by the read, which stops 3 residues before it; the germline J gene fills it in. CDR1 and CDR2 (germline): DFQATT, SNEGSKA (reference sequence). The CDR3 loop spans 15 amino acids.

A note on this clone: The read gets to within 3 residues of the CDR3 end, and the germline J gene fills in the rest. Other nucleotide sequences from this sample produce the same CDR3. The chain couples TRBV28 to TRBJ1-3; no firm D call. The germline V and J ends were trimmed by 8 bases and 1 base, with 15 bases remaining between them. CDR3 size: 15 residues. Germline CDR1 is MDHEN and CDR2 is SYDVKM. The part of the CDR3 DNA that was read is TGTGCCAGCGGTCCAGGAGCCGTTTCTGGAAACACC. Translation: CASGPGAVSGNT. The full CDR3 protein reads CASGPGAVSGNTIYF.

In regard to this clone: The CDR3 end falls 3 residues outside the read, so it is completed with the germline J gene. The V call is TRBV20-1, the J call TRBJ2-7; no definite D call. In germline, CDR1 is DFQATT, CDR2 SNEGSKA (reference sequence). V lost 0 bases and J 0 bases, leaving 18 bases between the germline ends. This CDR3 contains 17 residues. The CDR3 DNA, read in part, is TGCAGTGCTAGAGAAATCTCTCGGCGGCCAAGCTCCTACGAG. Translated, it gives CSAREISRRPSSYE. In full, the CDR3 reads CSAREISRRPSSYEQYF.

As concerns this clone: The missing CDR3 end, 3 residues past where the read stops, is filled in from the germline J gene. The rearrangement uses TRBV19 and TRBJ1-4, with D possibly matching TRBD1 (6 bases). From germline, CDR1 is LNHDA and CDR2 SQIVND (reference sequence). The length of the CDR3 is 15 residues. V lost 6 bases to trimming and J lost 6 bases, with 17 bases between them. The sequenced CDR3 bases are TGTGCCAGTAGACCCCCAGGGGCAGAGGATGAAAAA. The encoded protein is CASRPPGAEDEK. The complete CDR3 protein is CASRPPGAEDEKLFF.

About this clone: The read is 3 residues too short to cover the CDR3 end, so that end is filled in from the germline J gene. This chain joins TRBV7-2 and TRBJ1-1; 9 bases fit TRBD1. The germline V gene has CDR1 SGHTA and CDR2 FQGNSA. The CDR3 has 14 amino acids. The V and J ends lost 4 bases and 6 bases, in that order; junction bases with no gene match: 6. The covered CDR3 bases are TGTGCCAGCAGCTGGAGAGGGACAGGGTCTGAA. Translated, it gives CASSWRGTGSE. In full, the CDR3 reads CASSWRGTGSEAFF.

Concerning this clone itself: Read sequence stops 3 residues before the CDR3 end, and the germline J gene provides the missing end. This sequence joins TRBV7-6 and TRBJ1-2; D call uncertain. Germline loops: CDR1 SGHVS, CDR2 FNYEAQ. The CDR3 is made up of 14 amino acids. Trimming stripped 2 bases from V and 2 bases from J, with 9 bases between. The CDR3 sequence: CASSLITGNYGYTF. The part of the CDR3 DNA that was read is TGTGCCAGCAGCTTAATAACCGGGAACTATGGC.

About this clone itself: The read ends 3 residues before the CDR3 terminus; that terminus is restored from the germline J gene. The rearrangement uses TRBV29-1 and TRBJ1-1; tentatively, D is TRBD1 (6 bases). Trimming took 5 bases from V and 1 from J, leaving 11 bases between them. Germline V gene data show CDR1 as SQVTM and CDR2 as ANQGSEA. CDR3 length: 13 amino acids. The sequenced CDR3 bases are TGCAGCGTTTGGACAGCTGGGAACACTGAA. Translation gives CSVWTAGNTE. The CDR3 as a whole reads CSVWTAGNTEAFF.

On this clone: The read comes to an end 3 residues before the CDR3 does, leaving the germline J gene to fill in the end. The chain couples TRBV7-2 to TRBJ2-4, with D perhaps matching TRBD1 or TRBD2 (7 bases each). Germline CDR1 SGHTA, CDR2 FQGNSA. This CDR3 is 15 amino acids long. The covered CDR3 bases are TGTGCCAGCAGCTTTGGACAGGCGGGAGACTATGGT. It encodes CASSFGQAGDYG. The whole CDR3 region reads CASSFGQAGDYGQYF.

Concerning this clone itself: The read ends 3 residues early relative to the CDR3; the germline J gene fills the gap. The rearrangement uses TRBV13 and TRBJ2-2; D unclear. There are 11 residues in the CDR3. Trimming shortened V by 7 bases and J by 3 bases, and 3 bases separated the two germline ends. Germline lookup yields CDR1 PRHDT and CDR2 FYEKMQ (reference sequence). The CDR3 sequence is CASTYTGELFF. Partial CDR3 DNA: TGTGCCAGCACCTACACCGGGGAG.